Sequencing of this TCR beta chain was carried out in a study of CD8 T cells in Susac syndrome. Turning to the study itself: When blood was drawn, patients with Susac syndrome were on intravenous immunoglobulin alone, on corticosteroids, or therapy-naive. Study-level results: Clonal expansion involving Susac CD8+ cells peaked in TEMRA cells and active patients.

V lost 3 bases and J 4 bases, leaving 9 bases between the germline ends. This CDR3 spans 13 amino acids. Germline V gene data show CDR1 as SGDLS and CDR2 as YYNGEE. CD8+ and CD4+ blood T cells underwent TCR beta sequencing. While CD8+ and CD4+ T cells were isolated negatively, TEMRA cells were enriched by FACS. The RNA input was roughly 0.5 to 1 ug, and it was reverse transcribed with random hexamers. TCRdb passed the immunoSEQ multiplex PCR reads through MiXCR, listing each CDR3 protein once. This sample carries 95,000 to 150,000 distinct CDR3 sequences, 90% to 95% of them seen once, and the ten largest clones take 0.25% to 0.3%. This clonotype was seen only once. Antigen: not known.

This rearrangement joins TRBV9 to TRBJ2-3; tentatively, D is TRBD1 or TRBD2 (6 bases each). The clonotype comes from a human donor with Susac syndrome. Sample: CD8+ T cells from PBMCs. CDR3 DNA sequence: TGTGCCAGCAGCGGGGGGGCAGCAGATACGCAGTATTTT. It encodes CASSGGAADTQYF.